Described below is a single TCR beta chain sequence and its context. Its target is unknown. The data belong to a study of T cell responses to AZD1222 COVID-19 vaccine. This CDR3 region has 14 residues. Trimming removed 0 bases from V and 8 bases from J, with 11 bases in between. Germline-derived CDR1 and CDR2 are SGHTA and FQGTGA. Assay: immunoSEQ multiplex PCR; the TCRdb copy retains only in-frame clones and omits some. The table lists tens of thousands of clones, approximately 88% of them singletons, with roughly 5.1% in the top ten. General observations from the study: Of spike-specific TCRs, nearly half reportedly target regions left unmutated in variants.

Sample: peripheral blood, taken on day 0 of MenACWY control vaccination. This clonotype originated in an adult in good health. The chain joins TRBV7-3 to TRBJ2-1, with D possibly TRBD1 on 6 matching bases. The CDR3 DNA follows: TGTGCCAGCAGCTTAACAGGGGGACGGGATGAGCAGTTCTTC. Translating it yields CASSLTGGRDEQFF.